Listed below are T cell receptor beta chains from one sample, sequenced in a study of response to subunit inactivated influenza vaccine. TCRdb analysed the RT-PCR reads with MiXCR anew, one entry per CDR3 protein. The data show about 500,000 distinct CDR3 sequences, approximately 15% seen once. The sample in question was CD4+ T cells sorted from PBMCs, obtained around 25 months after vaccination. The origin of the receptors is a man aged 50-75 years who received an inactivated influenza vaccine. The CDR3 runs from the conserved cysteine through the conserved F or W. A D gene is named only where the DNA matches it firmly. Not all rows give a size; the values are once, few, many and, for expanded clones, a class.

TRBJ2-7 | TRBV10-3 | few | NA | CAISDQGPPYEQYF | TGTGCCATCAGTGATCAGGGGCCCCCCTACGAGCAGTACTTC
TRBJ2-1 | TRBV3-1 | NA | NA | CASAGYNEQFF | TGTGCCAGCGCCGGGTACAATGAGCAGTTCTTC
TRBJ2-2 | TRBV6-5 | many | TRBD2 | CASSYSGLATGELFF | TGTGCCAGCAGTTACTCGGGACTAGCCACCGGGGAGCTGTTTTTT
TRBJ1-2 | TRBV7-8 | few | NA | CASSLVSELGYTF | TGTGCCAGCAGCTTAGTTTCTGAGCTTGGCTACACCTTC
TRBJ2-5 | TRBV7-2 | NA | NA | CASSLTGPEETQYF | TGTGCCAGCAGCTTAACCGGGCCTGAAGAGACCCAGTACTTC
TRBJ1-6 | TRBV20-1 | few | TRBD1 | CSARSPGGYSPLHF | TGCAGTGCTAGATCTCCAGGGGGCTATTCACCCCTCCACTTT
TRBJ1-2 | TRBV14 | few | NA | CASSQEGRGGYTF | TGTGCCAGCAGCCAAGAGGGAAGAGGTGGCTACACCTTC
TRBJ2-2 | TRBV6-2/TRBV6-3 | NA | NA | CASSYPSRGPVNTGELFF | TGTGCCAGCAGTTACCCCTCGCGCGGACCTGTGAACACCGGGGAGCTGTTTTTT
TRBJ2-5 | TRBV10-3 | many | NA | CAISGARETQYF | TGTGCCATCAGTGGGGCAAGAGAGACCCAGTACTTC
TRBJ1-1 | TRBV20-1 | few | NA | CSAWEIMNTEAFF | TGCAGTGCCTGGGAGATCATGAACACTGAAGCTTTCTTT
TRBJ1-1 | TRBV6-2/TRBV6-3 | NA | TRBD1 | CASSSPGDSLNTEAFF | TGTGCCAGCAGTTCCCCGGGGGACAGCCTTAACACTGAAGCTTTCTTT
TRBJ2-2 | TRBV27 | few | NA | CASSFGPQNTGELFF | TGTGCCAGCAGTTTTGGACCCCAGAACACCGGGGAGCTGTTTTTT
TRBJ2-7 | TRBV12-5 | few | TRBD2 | CEALSRLAGGPGNEQYF | TGTGAGGCCTTGAGTCGGTTAGCGGGAGGGCCGGGGAACGAGCAGTACTTC
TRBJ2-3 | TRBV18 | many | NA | CASSPRQGTDTQYF | TGTGCCAGCAGCCCCCGACAGGGCACAGATACGCAGTATTTT
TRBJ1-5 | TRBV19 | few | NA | CASRDGLNQPQHF | TGTGCCAGTAGGGACGGCCTCAATCAGCCCCAGCATTTT
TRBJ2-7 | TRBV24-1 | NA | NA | CATSDPTESKQYF | TGTGCCACCAGTGATCCTACAGAATCCAAGCAGTACTTC
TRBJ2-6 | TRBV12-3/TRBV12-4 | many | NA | CASSFQGTNVLTF | TGTGCCAGCAGTTTCCAGGGAACCAACGTCCTGACTTTC
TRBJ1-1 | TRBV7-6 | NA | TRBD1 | CASSHGQGETEAFF | TGTGCCAGCAGCCACGGACAGGGGGAGACTGAAGCTTTCTTT
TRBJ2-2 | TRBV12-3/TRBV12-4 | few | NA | CASSLPYGPNTGELFF | TGTGCCAGCAGTTTGCCTTACGGCCCGAACACCGGGGAGCTGTTTTTT
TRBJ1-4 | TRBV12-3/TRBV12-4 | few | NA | CASSLTPTYPSHPVSEKLFF | TGTGCCAGCAGTCTCACCCCCACCTACCCCTCTCATCCAGTTAGTGAAAAACTGTTTTTT
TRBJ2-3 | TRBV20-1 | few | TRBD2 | CSASGRADTQYF | TGCAGTGCTAGCGGGAGGGCGGATACGCAGTATTTT
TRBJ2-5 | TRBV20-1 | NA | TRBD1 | CSARNRGLSAETQYF | TGCAGTGCTAGAAACAGGGGATTGAGCGCAGAGACCCAGTACTTC
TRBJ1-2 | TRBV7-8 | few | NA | CASSMLRGSYTF | TGTGCCAGCAGCATGCTCCGGGGAAGCTACACCTTC
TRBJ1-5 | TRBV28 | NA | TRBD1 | CASRRRTGGLGQPQHF | TGTGCCAGCAGGAGGAGAACAGGGGGCTTAGGACAGCCCCAGCATTTT
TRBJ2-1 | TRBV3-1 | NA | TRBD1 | CASSPYRGHEQFF | TGTGCCAGCAGCCCTTACAGGGGGCATGAGCAGTTCTTC
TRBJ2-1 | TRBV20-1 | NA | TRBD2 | CSARDSEGLASYNEQFF | TGCAGTGCTAGAGATTCCGAGGGACTAGCCTCCTACAATGAGCAGTTCTTC
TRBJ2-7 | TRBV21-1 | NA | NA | CASSKGKRGSYEQYF | TGTGCCAGCAGCAAAGGAAAACGCGGGAGCTACGAGCAGTACTTC
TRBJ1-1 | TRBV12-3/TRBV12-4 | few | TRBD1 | CASRARTGTLIAFF | TGTGCCAGCAGGGCTAGGACAGGGACCCTGATAGCTTTCTTT
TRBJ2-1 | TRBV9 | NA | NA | CASSVLSGSADEQFF | TGTGCCAGCAGCGTTCTCAGCGGATCTGCCGACGAGCAGTTCTTC
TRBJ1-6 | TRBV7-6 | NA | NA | CASGGVNDNSPLHF | TGTGCCAGCGGGGGGGTTAATGATAATTCACCCCTCCACTTT
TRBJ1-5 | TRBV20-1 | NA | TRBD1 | CSARRPGTGGPYSNQPQHF | TGCAGTGCCAGAAGGCCCGGGACAGGGGGCCCCTATAGCAATCAGCCCCAGCATTTT
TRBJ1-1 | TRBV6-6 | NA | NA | CASTRGEPTEAFF | TGTGCCAGCACCCGGGGGGAGCCAACTGAAGCTTTCTTT
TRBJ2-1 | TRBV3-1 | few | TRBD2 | CASSQEAGPYNEQFF | TGTGCCAGCAGCCAAGAAGCGGGACCATACAATGAGCAGTTCTTC
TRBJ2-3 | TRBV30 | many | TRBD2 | CAYRGLVGDTQYF | TGTGCCTACCGGGGACTAGTGGGAGATACGCAGTATTTT
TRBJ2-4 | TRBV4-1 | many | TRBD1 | CASSQGGQGNIQYF | TGCGCCAGCAGCCAAGGGGGACAGGGGAACATTCAGTACTTC